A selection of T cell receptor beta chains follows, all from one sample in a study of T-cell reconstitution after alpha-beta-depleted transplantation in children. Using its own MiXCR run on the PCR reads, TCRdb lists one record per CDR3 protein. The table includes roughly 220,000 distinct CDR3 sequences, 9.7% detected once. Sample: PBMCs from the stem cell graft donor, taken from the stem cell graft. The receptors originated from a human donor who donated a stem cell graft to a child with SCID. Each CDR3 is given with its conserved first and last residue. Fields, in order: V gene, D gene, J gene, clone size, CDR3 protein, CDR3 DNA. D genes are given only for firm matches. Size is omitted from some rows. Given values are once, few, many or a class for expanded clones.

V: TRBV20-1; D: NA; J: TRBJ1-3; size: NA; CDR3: CSASGGANSGNTIYF; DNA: TGCAGTGCTAGTGGTGGGGCTAACTCTGGAAACACCATATATTTT
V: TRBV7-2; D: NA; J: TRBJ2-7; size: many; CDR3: CASSSFSGAQMPYEQYF; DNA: TGTGCCAGCAGCTCGTTTAGTGGGGCGCAAATGCCCTACGAGCAGTACTTC
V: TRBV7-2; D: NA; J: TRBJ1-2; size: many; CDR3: CASSLAFNYGYTF; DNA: TGTGCCAGCAGCTTAGCGTTTAACTATGGCTACACCTTC
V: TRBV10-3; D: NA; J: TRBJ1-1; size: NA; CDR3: CAISYEGRAFF; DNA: TGTGCCATCAGCTACGAGGGGAGAGCTTTCTTT
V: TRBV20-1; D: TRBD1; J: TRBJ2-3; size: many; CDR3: CSARAGGHTDTQYF; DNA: TGCAGTGCTAGAGCAGGGGGTCATACAGATACGCAGTATTTT
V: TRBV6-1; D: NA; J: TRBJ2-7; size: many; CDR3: CASRPQGTYEQYF; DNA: TGTGCCAGCAGGCCTCAGGGGACCTACGAGCAGTACTTC
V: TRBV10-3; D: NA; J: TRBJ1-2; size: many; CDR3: CAMEDDAYGYTF; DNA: TGTGCCATGGAGGACGACGCCTATGGCTACACCTTC
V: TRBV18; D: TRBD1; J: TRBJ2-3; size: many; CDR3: CASSPLGQGTDTQYF; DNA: TGTGCCAGCTCACCACTAGGACAGGGAACTGATACGCAGTATTTT
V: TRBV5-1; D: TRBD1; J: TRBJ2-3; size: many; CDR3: CASSLGQGKSDTQYF; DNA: TGCGCCAGCAGCTTGGGACAGGGGAAGTCAGATACGCAGTATTTT
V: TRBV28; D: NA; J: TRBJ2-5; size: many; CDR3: CASSLLRNSGTQYF; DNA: TGTGCCAGCAGTTTATTAAGGAACAGTGGGACCCAGTACTTC
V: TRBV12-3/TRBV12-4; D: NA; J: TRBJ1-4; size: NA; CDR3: CASSLLQGYGKLFF; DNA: TGTGCCAGCAGTTTATTACAGGGTTATGGAAAACTGTTTTTT
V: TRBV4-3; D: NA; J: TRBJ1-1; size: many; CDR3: CASSYTVGTEAFF; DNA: TGCGCCAGCAGCTATACAGTGGGCACTGAAGCTTTCTTT
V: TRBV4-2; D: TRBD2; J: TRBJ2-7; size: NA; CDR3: CASSPRGGPFYEQYF; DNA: TGTGCCAGCAGCCCCCGGGGGGGGCCGTTTTACGAGCAGTACTTC
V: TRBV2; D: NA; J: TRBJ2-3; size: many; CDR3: CATTREQASTDTQYF; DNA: TGTGCCACCACGCGGGAACAGGCTAGCACAGATACGCAGTATTTT
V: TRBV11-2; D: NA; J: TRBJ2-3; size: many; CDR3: CASSLVGGGRTDTQYF; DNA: TGTGCCAGCAGCTTAGTGGGGGGGGGCCGCACAGATACGCAGTATTTT
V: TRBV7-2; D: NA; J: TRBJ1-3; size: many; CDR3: CASSLQWGSGNTIYF; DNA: TGTGCCAGCAGCTTACAATGGGGTTCAGGAAACACCATATATTTT
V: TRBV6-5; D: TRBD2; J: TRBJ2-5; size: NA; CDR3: CASSYSGGGRETQYF; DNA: TGTGCCAGCAGTTACTCGGGCGGGGGGAGGGAGACCCAGTACTTC
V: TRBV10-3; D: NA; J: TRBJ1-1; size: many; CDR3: CAISVGTMNTEAFF; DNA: TGTGCCATCAGTGTCGGGACAATGAACACTGAAGCTTTCTTT
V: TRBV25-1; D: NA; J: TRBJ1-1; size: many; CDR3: CASSGRTVDTEAFF; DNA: TGTGCCAGCAGCGGAAGGACGGTAGACACTGAAGCTTTCTTT
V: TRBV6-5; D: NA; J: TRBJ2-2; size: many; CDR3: CASLSLPNTGELFF; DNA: TGTGCCAGCCTCTCCCTTCCGAACACCGGGGAGCTGTTTTTT
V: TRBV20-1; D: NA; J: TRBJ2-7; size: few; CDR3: CSARRQEYEQYF; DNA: TGCAGTGCGAGACGACAGGAGTACGAGCAGTACTTC
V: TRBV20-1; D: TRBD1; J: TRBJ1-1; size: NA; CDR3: CSAPDRGPEAFF; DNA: TGCAGTGCCCCAGACAGGGGGCCTGAAGCTTTCTTT
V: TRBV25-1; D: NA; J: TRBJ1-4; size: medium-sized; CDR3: CASSVPGTNEKLFF; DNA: TGTGCCAGCAGTGTGCCCGGGACTAATGAAAAACTGTTTTTT
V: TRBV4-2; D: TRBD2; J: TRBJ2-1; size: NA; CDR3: CASSQDSRAGGSYNEQFF; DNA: TGTGCCAGCAGCCAAGATTCACGAGCGGGGGGCTCCTACAATGAGCAGTTCTTC
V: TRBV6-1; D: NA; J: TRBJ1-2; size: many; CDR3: CASRRGGEKGYTF; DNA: TGTGCCAGCAGGCGCGGGGGAGAGAAAGGCTACACCTTC
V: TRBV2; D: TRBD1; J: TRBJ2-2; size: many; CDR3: CASSQGQTNTGELFF; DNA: TGTGCCAGCAGTCAGGGACAGACGAACACCGGGGAGCTGTTTTTT
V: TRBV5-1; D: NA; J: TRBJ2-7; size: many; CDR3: CASSSWTTSSNEQYF; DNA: TGCGCCAGCAGTTCCTGGACGACTAGTTCGAACGAGCAGTACTTC
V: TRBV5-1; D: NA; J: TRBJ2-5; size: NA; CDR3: CASSWDPGPSNF; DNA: TGCGCCAGCAGCTGGGACCCCGGGCCCTCAAACTTC
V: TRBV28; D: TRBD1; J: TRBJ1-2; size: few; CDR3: CASTVRDREGYTF; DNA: TGTGCCAGCACCGTCCGGGACAGGGAGGGCTACACCTTC
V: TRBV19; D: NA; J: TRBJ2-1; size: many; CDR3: CASSITRGPYNEQFF; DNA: TGTGCCAGTAGTATTACCCGCGGCCCCTACAATGAGCAGTTCTTC
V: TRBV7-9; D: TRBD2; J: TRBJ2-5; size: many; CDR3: CASSLSGDETQYF; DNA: TGTGCCAGCAGCTTAAGCGGGGATGAGACCCAGTACTTC
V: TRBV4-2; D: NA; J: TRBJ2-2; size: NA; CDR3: CASSPDSGDTGELFF; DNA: TGTGCCAGCAGCCCGGACTCCGGAGATACCGGGGAGCTGTTTTTT
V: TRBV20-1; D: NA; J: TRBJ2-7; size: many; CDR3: CSARDTKIKVAIEQYF; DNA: TGCAGTGCTAGAGATACCAAAATCAAGGTCGCCATCGAGCAGTACTTC
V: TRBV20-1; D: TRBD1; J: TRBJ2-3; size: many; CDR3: CSARGTGTDTQYF; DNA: TGCAGTGCTAGAGGGACAGGGACAGATACGCAGTATTTT
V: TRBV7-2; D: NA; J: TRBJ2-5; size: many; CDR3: CASSPSGGGETQYF; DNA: TGTGCCAGCAGCCCGTCCGGGGGCGGGGAGACCCAGTACTTC
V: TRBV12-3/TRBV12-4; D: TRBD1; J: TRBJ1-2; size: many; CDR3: CASSPQGGEYGYTF; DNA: TGTGCCAGCAGCCCTCAGGGGGGAGAGTATGGCTACACCTTC
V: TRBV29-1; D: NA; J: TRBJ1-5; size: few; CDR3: CSVGVANSNQPQHF; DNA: TGCAGCGTTGGGGTGGCTAATAGCAATCAGCCCCAGCATTTT
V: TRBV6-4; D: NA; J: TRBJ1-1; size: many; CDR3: CASRYLDIGAFF; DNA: TGTGCCAGCAGATATTTGGATATTGGGGCTTTCTTT
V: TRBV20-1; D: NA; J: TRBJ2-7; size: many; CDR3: CSASRQANYEQYF; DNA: TGCAGTGCTAGTAGACAGGCAAACTACGAGCAGTACTTC
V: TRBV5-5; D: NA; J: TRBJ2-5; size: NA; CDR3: CASSLGRGGNQETQYF; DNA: TGTGCCAGCAGCTTGGGGCGGGGAGGAAACCAAGAGACCCAGTACTTC
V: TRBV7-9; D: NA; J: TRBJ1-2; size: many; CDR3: CASSLAADQGFRHGYTF; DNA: TGTGCCAGCAGCTTAGCGGCGGATCAGGGGTTCAGGCATGGCTACACCTTC
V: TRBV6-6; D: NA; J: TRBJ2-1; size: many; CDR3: CASRGTETNEQFF; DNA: TGTGCCAGCAGAGGGACCGAAACCAATGAGCAGTTCTTC
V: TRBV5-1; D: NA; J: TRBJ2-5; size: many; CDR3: CASSTQGTGEETQYF; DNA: TGCGCCAGCAGCACCCAGGGAACAGGAGAAGAGACCCAGTACTTC
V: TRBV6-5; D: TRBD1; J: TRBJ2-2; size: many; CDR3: CASSHGSGQGNTGELFF; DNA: TGTGCCAGCAGTCACGGTTCGGGACAGGGGAACACCGGGGAGCTGTTTTTT
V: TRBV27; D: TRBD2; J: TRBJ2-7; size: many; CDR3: CASRSVSLGGSYEQYF; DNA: TGTGCCAGCAGATCCGTCTCTCTGGGCGGGAGCTACGAGCAGTACTTC
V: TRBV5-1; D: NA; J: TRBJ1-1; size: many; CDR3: CASSTTGLTEAFF; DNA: TGCGCCAGCAGTACTACAGGGCTCACTGAAGCTTTCTTT
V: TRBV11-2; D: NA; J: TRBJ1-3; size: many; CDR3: CASSLLGRAYSGNTIYF; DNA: TGTGCCAGCAGCTTACTCGGCAGGGCCTACTCTGGAAACACCATATATTTT
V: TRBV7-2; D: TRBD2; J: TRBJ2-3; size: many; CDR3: CASTRGWGGTSTDTQYF; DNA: TGTGCCAGCACCCGAGGGTGGGGGGGAACTAGCACAGATACGCAGTATTTT